The entry below gives a single TCR beta chain sequence along with its context. Its antigen is still unknown. The data stem from a study of identical twins. Each cDNA held unique molecular identifiers, and template switching gave it a universal primer site. TCRdb called the 5' RACE reads again in MiXCR, with one record for every CDR3 protein. The sample holds about 240,000 distinct CDR3 sequences, more than 9% seen once. Study-level points and caveats: Models underpredicted monozygotic twin sharing of out-of-frame TCR alpha.

Germline CDR1 LNHNV, CDR2 YYDKDF (reference sequence). The V gene lost 0 bases and the J gene lost 5 bases, with 16 bases spanning the gap. The CDR3 is 16 residues long. The rearrangement links TRBV15 to TRBJ2-5; D is perhaps TRBD1 (5 bases). Sequencing was done on a sample of memory T cells sorted from blood. This clonotype was sampled from a man aged 50 to 60 in good health. The CDR3 is CATSREWGPPKETQYF. The CDR3 coding sequence is TGTGCCACCAGCAGAGAATGGGGCCCACCCAAGGAGACCCAGTACTTC. Full variable domain (remainder filled in from reference TRBV15 and TRBJ2-5): DAMVIQNPRYQVTQFGKPVTLSCSQTLNHNVMYWYQQKSSQAPKLLFHYYDKDFNNEADTPDNFQSRRPNTSFCFLDIRSPGLGDTAMYLCATSREWGPPKETQYFGPGTRLLVL.